Presented here are 25 T cell receptor beta chains from one specimen sequenced in a study of technical replicates of blood from several donors. Profiled with immunoSEQ multiplex PCR; TCRdb holds only in-frame clones, not every one. The table lists 79,000 or so clones, nearly 95% of them singletons, with roughly 0.37% in the top ten. Sequenced material: T cells isolated from PBMCs. The source of these receptors is a human donor in good health.

V is TRBV6-5 and J is TRBJ1-2, with 9 bases matching TRBD1. The CDR3 is 13 amino acids. From germline, CDR1 is MNHEY and CDR2 SVGAGI. With 7 bases clipped from V and 4 bases from J, the junction kept 4 bases outside the gene matches. CDR3 in amino acids: CASTGTGTYGYTF. The CDR3 DNA sequence: TGTGCCAGCACCGGGACAGGGACCTATGGCTACACCTTC.

The rearrangement uses TRBV5-1 and TRBJ1-1; 9 bases align to TRBD1. There are 14 residues in the CDR3. With V trimmed by 7 bases and J by 6 bases, 10 bases remained unmatched. The germline V gene encodes CDR1 SGHRS and CDR2 YFSETQ. This chain's CDR3 is CASGTGTGFSEAFF. CDR3 in DNA: TGCGCCAGCGGAACCGGGACAGGGTTCTCTGAAGCTTTCTTT.

This chain connects TRBV10-3 to TRBJ1-4; 7 bases match TRBD1. Germline V gives CDR1 ENHRY, CDR2 SYGVKD. Trimming removed 4 bases from V and 3 bases from J; junction bases left unmatched: 2. The CDR3 sequence is 14 residues long. The CDR3 here is CAISGTGSNEKLFF. In DNA, the CDR3 is TGTGCCATCAGTGGGACAGGATCTAATGAAAAACTGTTTTTT.

This clone was counted between two and nine times. V and J are TRBV4-1 and TRBJ2-1; D may be TRBD1 (5 bases). The V end was cut by 4 bases, the J end by 4 bases, with 11 bases between. The CDR3 sequence is 14 residues long. The germline V gene encodes CDR1 MGHRA and CDR2 YSYEKL. The CDR3 region is CASSRQSLYNEQFF. The CDR3 DNA follows: TGCGCCAGCAGCCGACAGAGCCTTTACAATGAGCAGTTCTTC.

The chain uses TRBV29-1 and TRBJ2-1; the match to TRBD2 covers 9 bases. Losses at the gene ends were 2 bases for V and 0 bases for J; bases not matched to a gene: 8. Germline V lookup: CDR1 SQVTM, CDR2 ANQGSEA. This CDR3 comprises 17 residues. DNA of the CDR3: TGCAGCGTTGAACTAGCGGGATCTTTTTACTCCTACAATGAGCAGTTCTTC. This gives the protein CSVELAGSFYSYNEQFF.

J is TRBJ2-2 and V is TRBV9; 9 bases map to TRBD2. V lost 6 bases and J lost 1; bases outside the gene matches: 1. The CDR3 covers 14 residues. Germline assignment: CDR1 SGDLS and CDR2 YYNGEE. CDR3 DNA: TGTGCCAGCAAAGCGGGAGGGAACACCGGGGAGCTGTTTTTT. Residues: CASKAGGNTGELFF.

This rearrangement joins TRBV29-1 to TRBJ1-2; perhaps TRBD1 as D (5 bases). The V and J ends lost 4 bases and 3 bases respectively, with 9 bases between them. The CDR3 extends over 12 amino acids. CDR1 is SQVTM, CDR2 ANQGSEA, per germline. This CDR3 is CSVAPRDYGYTF. The CDR3 DNA is TGCAGCGTTGCGCCCAGGGACTATGGCTACACCTTC. Drawing the rest from reference TRBV29-1 and TRBJ1-2, the complete variable domain is SAVISQKPSRDICQRGTSLTIQCQVDSQVTMMFWYRQQPGQSLTLIATANQGSEATYESGFVIDKFPISRPNLTFSTLTVSNMSPEDSSIYLCSVAPRDYGYTFGSGTRLTVV.

DNA for the CDR3: TGCGCCAGCAGCCGCGGCCGGGAAAGGGAATACCACGAGCAGTACTTC. This codes for CASSRGREREYHEQYF. This sequence joins TRBV4-1 and TRBJ2-7; D possibly corresponds to TRBD2 (5 bases). Germline V gene sequence: CDR1 MGHRA, CDR2 YSYEKL. Trimming took 4 bases from V and 5 from J, leaving 21 bases between them. There are 16 residues in the CDR3.

The CDR3: CASSFGTGELFF. DNA of the CDR3: TGTGCCAGCAGTTTCGGCACCGGGGAGCTGTTTTTT. The chain has TRBV27 and TRBJ2-2; D call uncertain. CDR3 length: 12 amino acids. Germline values: CDR1 MNHEY, CDR2 SMNVEV (reference sequence). Trimming shortened V by 3 bases and J by 4 bases, and 3 bases separated the two germline ends.

The chain employs TRBV2 and TRBJ2-7; maybe TRBD1 (6 bases). The CDR3 totals 13 residues. Germline V gives CDR1 SNHLY, CDR2 FYNNEI. V was cut by 3 bases and J by 2 bases, with 8 bases left in between. The CDR3 region has the DNA TGTGCCAGCAGTGAGACAGGCCCCTACGAGCAGTACTTC. Its protein product is CASSETGPYEQYF.

V and J are TRBV9 and TRBJ1-1, with D perhaps matching TRBD1 (5 bases). This CDR3 comprises 15 residues. The V end was cut by 1 base, the J end by 1 base, with 11 bases between. The V gene's germline CDR1 is SGDLS and CDR2 YYNGEE. In DNA form, the CDR3 reads TGTGCCAGCAGCGTATCGCGGGGCCAGAACACTGAAGCTTTCTTT. Protein: CASSVSRGQNTEAFF.

The V and J genes are TRBV7-9 and TRBJ2-1, with 9 bases matching TRBD2. V gave up 4 bases and J gave up 3 bases; unmatched junction bases: 4. The CDR3 contains 15 residues. Per germline, CDR1 SEHNR and CDR2 FQNEAQ (reference sequence). CDR3 region: CASSSGTSSYNEQFF. CDR3 in DNA: TGTGCCAGCAGCTCCGGGACTAGCAGCTACAATGAGCAGTTCTTC.

The chain is built from TRBV7-9 and TRBJ1-4; TRBD1 is a possible D gene (6 bases). The germline gives CDR1 SEHNR, CDR2 FQNEAQ (reference sequence). V was trimmed by 2 bases and J by 4 bases, leaving 11 bases between them. The CDR3 extends over 15 amino acids. The CDR3 DNA reads TGTGCCAGCAGCTTAAGTAGGACAGTTAATGAAAAACTGTTTTTT. Translating gives CASSLSRTVNEKLFF.

J is TRBJ2-7 and V is TRBV10-3; 8 positions match TRBD2. V shed 2 bases and J 9 bases; nucleotides not matched to a gene: 18. The CDR3 sequence is 17 residues long. Germline assignment: CDR1 ENHRY and CDR2 SYGVKD. The CDR3 loop reads CAISEPGGVPSQVGQYF. Written as DNA, the CDR3 is TGTGCCATCAGTGAGCCGGGGGGGGTCCCGAGTCAGGTTGGGCAGTACTTC.

This clone was found once. J is TRBJ1-2 and V is TRBV5-5; 8 bases are shared with TRBD1. The J segment lost 3 bases and the V segment lost 1 base, leaving 11 bases of the junction unmatched. CDR1 is SGHKS and CDR2 is YYEKEE in the germline V gene (reference sequence). This CDR3 is 17 amino acids long. The CDR3 sequence is CASSLRGDRGPHYGYTF. DNA of the CDR3: TGTGCCAGCAGCTTGCGGGGTGACAGGGGCCCCCACTATGGCTACACCTTC. Full variable domain (remainder filled in from reference TRBV5-5 and TRBJ1-2): DAGVTQSPTHLIKTRGQQVTLRCSPISGHKSVSWYQQVLGQGPQFIFQYYEKEERGRGNFPDRFSARQFPNYSSELNVNALLLGDSALYLCASSLRGDRGPHYGYTFGSGTRLTVV.

V is TRBV5-6 and J is TRBJ2-5; TRBD2 might be the D (6 bases). The V end lost 4 bases, the J end lost 4 bases, and 14 bases lay between the germline ends. Germline assignment: CDR1 SGHDT and CDR2 YYEEEE. The CDR3 covers 14 residues. CDR3 bases: TGTGCCAGCAGCCAAGGGGACTTTAGAGAGACCCAGTACTTC. Amino acid sequence: CASSQGDFRETQYF.

This sequence joins TRBV4-1 and TRBJ2-1; 7 bases match TRBD2. The CDR3 has 16 amino acids. In germline, CDR1 is MGHRA, CDR2 YSYEKL. Germline trimming cut 5 bases from V and 5 bases from J; bases unmatched to any gene: 12. The CDR3 region is CASSSYGGSIDNEQFF. The CDR3 coding sequence is TGCGCCAGCAGCTCGTATGGCGGGAGTATCGACAATGAGCAGTTCTTC.

This chain uses TRBV10-3 with TRBJ1-5; D not certain. Trimming cost V 8 bases and J 5 bases, with 13 bases left between them. This CDR3 is 13 amino acids long. The V gene's germline CDR1 is ENHRY and CDR2 SYGVKD. The CDR3 coding sequence is TGTGCCATCTCGGCGGGGTTGCATCAGCCCCAGCATTTT. Translating gives CAISAGLHQPQHF.

The chain employs TRBV5-1 and TRBJ2-3; 7 bases map to TRBD2. V was pared by 7 bases and J by 2 bases, with 13 bases of the junction left unmatched. CDR3 length: 16 residues. Germline assignment: CDR1 SGHRS and CDR2 YFSETQ. CDR3 loop: CASAPGGGLYTDTQYF. The CDR3 region has the DNA TGCGCCAGCGCCCCGGGGGGTGGATTATACACAGATACGCAGTATTTT.

The chain joins TRBV27 to TRBJ2-7; 8 bases are shared with TRBD1. CDR3 size: 14 residues. Trimming removed 3 bases from V and 4 bases from J; junction bases left unmatched: 5. Germline-derived CDR1 and CDR2 are MNHEY and SMNVEV (reference sequence). The CDR3 DNA follows: TGTGCCAGCAGTTTTACGACAGGGGTATACGAGCAGTACTTC. Amino acid sequence: CASSFTTGVYEQYF.

CDR3 protein: CASSIWADDYGYTF. The DNA for the CDR3 is TGTGCCAGTAGTATCTGGGCAGACGACTATGGCTACACCTTC. This chain uses TRBV19 with TRBJ1-2; D not certain. Germline V gene lookup returns CDR1 LNHDA and CDR2 SQIVND (reference sequence). This CDR3 contains 14 residues. The V and J ends lost 3 bases and 3 bases respectively, with 11 bases between them.

V is TRBV9 and J is TRBJ1-5, with TRBD1 identical over 7 bases. With V trimmed by 4 bases and J by 4 bases, 5 bases remained unmatched. This CDR3 has 14 amino acids. Germline V CDR1 and CDR2: SGDLS, YYNGEE. CDR3 in amino acids: CASSTGTENQPQHF. The DNA of the CDR3 is TGTGCCAGCAGCACCGGGACAGAGAATCAGCCCCAGCATTTT.

This chain uses TRBV7-3 with TRBJ2-7; perhaps TRBD2 as D (6 bases). CDR3 length equals 14 residues. The V gene lost 4 bases and the J gene lost 7 bases, with 17 bases spanning the gap. CDR1 is SGHTA and CDR2 is FQGTGA in the germline V gene. The CDR3, as DNA: TGTGCCAGCAGCTCGGGGACTGGATTGGAGGAGCAGTACTTC. Protein sequence: CASSSGTGLEEQYF.

The rearrangement joins TRBV5-1 to TRBJ2-1, with TRBD2 as a possible D gene (5 bases). The CDR3 runs to 13 residues. Germline loops: CDR1 SGHRS, CDR2 YFSETQ. Deletions cut 0 bases from V and 5 bases from J, with 6 bases between. The CDR3 reads CASSLAGNNEQFF. In DNA form, the CDR3 reads TGCGCCAGCAGCTTGGCCGGGAACAATGAGCAGTTCTTC.

The chain employs TRBV7-3 and TRBJ1-1; weak D call: TRBD1 (5 bases). Germline lookup yields CDR1 SGHTA and CDR2 FQGTGA. This CDR3 has 15 residues. V was cut by 4 bases and J by 3 bases, with 15 bases left in between. CDR3 sequence: CASSSPGLRDTEAFF. The CDR3 DNA reads as TGTGCCAGCAGCTCGCCGGGACTACGCGACACTGAAGCTTTCTTT.